One TCR beta chain is described in this entry. What it binds is unknown. Trimming pared 1 base from V and 5 bases from J, leaving 11 bases between. The germline gives CDR1 LNHNV, CDR2 YYDKDF (reference sequence). CDR3 length: 15 amino acids. The primer mix had 60 Vbeta and 13 Jbeta primers. Sequencing used immunoSEQ multiplex PCR; TCRdb keeps in-frame clones, though not all of them. The profile shows about 51,000 clones, around 80% of them singletons. The sample belongs to a study of cytomegalovirus exposure and HLA in healthy donors. For the study at large: Among the 398 genotyped donors, approximately 81% were placed in the Caucasian-associated ancestry cluster.

Regarding the study as a whole: Later analysis demonstrated an association between a missense DCLRE1C variant and TCR beta V- and J-gene trimming.

This clonotype was obtained from a boy between 5 and 17 years old in good health and CMV-seropositive. The specimen sequenced was PBMCs. The gene calls are TRBV15 and TRBJ2-2; D remains ambiguous. CDR3 protein: CATSRVGSRTGELFF. CDR3 bases: TGTGCCACCAGCAGAGTTGGGTCGAGGACCGGGGAGCTGTTTTTT.